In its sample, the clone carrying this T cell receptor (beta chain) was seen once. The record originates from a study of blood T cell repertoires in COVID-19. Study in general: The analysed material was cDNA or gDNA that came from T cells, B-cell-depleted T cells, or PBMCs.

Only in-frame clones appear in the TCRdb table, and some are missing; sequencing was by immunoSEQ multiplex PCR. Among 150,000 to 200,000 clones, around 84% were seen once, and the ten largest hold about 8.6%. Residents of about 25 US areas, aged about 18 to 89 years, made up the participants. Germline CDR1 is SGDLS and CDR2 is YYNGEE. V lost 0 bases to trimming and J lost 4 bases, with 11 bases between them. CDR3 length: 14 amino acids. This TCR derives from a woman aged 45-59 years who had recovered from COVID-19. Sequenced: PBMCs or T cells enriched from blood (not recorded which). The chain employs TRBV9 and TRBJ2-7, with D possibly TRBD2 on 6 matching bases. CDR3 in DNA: TGTGCCAGCAGCGTAGGTGTAGGGAGGTACGAGCAGTACTTC. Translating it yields CASSVGVGRYEQYF. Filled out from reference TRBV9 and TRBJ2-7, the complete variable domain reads DSGVTQTPKHLITATGQRVTLRCSPRSGDLSVYWYQQSLDQGLQFLIQYYNGEERAKGNILERFSAQQFPDLHSELNLSSLELGDSALYFCASSVGVGRYEQYFGPGTRLTVT.